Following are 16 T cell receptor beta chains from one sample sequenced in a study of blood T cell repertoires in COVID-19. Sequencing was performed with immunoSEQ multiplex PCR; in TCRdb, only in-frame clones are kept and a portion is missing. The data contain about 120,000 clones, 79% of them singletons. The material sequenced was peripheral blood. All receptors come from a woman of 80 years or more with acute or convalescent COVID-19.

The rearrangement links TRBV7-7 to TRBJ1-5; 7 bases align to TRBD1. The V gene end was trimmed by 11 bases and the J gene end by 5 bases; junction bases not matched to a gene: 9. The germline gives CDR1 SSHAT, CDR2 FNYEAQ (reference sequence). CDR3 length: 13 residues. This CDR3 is CAPDGTGDQPQHF. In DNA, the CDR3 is TGTGCCCCGGACGGTACAGGGGATCAGCCCCAGCATTTT. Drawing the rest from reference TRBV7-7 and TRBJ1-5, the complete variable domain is GAGVSQSPRYKVTKRGQDVTLRCDPISSHATLYWYQQALGQGPEFLTYFNYEAQPDKSGLPSDRFSAERPEGSISTLTIQRTEQRDSAMYRCAPDGTGDQPQHFGDGTRLSIL.

In DNA, the CDR3 is TGTGCCAGCGAGACGAGGGACAGGGGGCGCGTTTATGAGCAGTTCTTC. This translates into CASETRDRGRVYEQFF. The chain links TRBV28 to TRBJ2-1; 12 bases are shared with TRBD1. The CDR3 is 16 residues long. Germline CDR1 and CDR2: MDHEN and SYDVKM. V dropped 8 bases and J dropped 8; count of bases not matched to a gene: 13.

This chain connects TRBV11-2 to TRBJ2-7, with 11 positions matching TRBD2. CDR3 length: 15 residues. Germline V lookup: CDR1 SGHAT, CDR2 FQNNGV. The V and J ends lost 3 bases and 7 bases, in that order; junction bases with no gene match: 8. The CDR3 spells CASSFASGGRGEQYF. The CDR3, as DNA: TGTGCCAGCAGCTTCGCTAGCGGGGGGCGTGGAGAGCAGTACTTC.

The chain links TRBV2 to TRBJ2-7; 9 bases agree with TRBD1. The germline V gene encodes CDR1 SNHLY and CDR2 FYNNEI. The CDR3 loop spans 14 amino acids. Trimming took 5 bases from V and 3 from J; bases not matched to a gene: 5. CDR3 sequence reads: CASSSQGARYEQYF. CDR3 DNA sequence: TGTGCCAGCAGTTCACAGGGGGCTCGCTACGAGCAGTACTTC.

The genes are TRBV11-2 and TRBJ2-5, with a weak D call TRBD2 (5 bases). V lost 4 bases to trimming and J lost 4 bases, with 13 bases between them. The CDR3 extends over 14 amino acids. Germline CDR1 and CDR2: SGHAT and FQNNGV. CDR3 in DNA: TGTGCCAGCAGCTACAACGGGATTGGAGAGACCCAGTACTTC. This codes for CASSYNGIGETQYF.

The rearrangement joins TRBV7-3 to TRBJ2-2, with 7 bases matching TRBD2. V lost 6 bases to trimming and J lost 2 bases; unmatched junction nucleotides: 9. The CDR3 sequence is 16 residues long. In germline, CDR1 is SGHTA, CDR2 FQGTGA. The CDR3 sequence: CASRVESGINTGELFF. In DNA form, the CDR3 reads TGTGCCAGCAGAGTTGAGAGCGGGATAAACACCGGGGAGCTGTTTTTT. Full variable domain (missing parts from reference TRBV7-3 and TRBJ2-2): GAGVSQTPSNKVTEKGKYVELRCDPISGHTALYWYRQSLGQGPEFLIYFQGTGAADDSGLPNDRFFAVRPEGSVSTLKIQRTERGDSAVYLCASRVESGINTGELFFGEGSRLTVL.

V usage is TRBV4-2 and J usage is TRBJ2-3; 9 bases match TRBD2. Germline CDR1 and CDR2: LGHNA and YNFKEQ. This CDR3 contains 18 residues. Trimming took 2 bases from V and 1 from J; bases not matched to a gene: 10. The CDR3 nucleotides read TGTGCCAGCAGCCAATTCGCGGGGGGGCGGTGGGGCACAGATACGCAGTATTTT. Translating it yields CASSQFAGGRWGTDTQYF.

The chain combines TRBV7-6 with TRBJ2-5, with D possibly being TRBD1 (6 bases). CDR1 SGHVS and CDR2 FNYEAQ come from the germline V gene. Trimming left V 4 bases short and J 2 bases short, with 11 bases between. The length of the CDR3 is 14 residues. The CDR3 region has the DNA TGTGCCAGCAGCTCTACAACAGGGCAAGAGACCCAGTACTTC. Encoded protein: CASSSTTGQETQYF.

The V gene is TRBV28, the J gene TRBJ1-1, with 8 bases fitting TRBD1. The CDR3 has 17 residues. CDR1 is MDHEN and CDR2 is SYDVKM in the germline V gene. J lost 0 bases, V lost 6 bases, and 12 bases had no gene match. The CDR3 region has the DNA TGTGCCAGCAGAACGGGTGGGACAGGAGTCATGAACACTGAAGCTTTCTTT. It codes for CASRTGGTGVMNTEAFF. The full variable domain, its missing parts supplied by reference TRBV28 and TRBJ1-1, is DVKVTQSSRYLVKRTGEKVFLECVQDMDHENMFWYRQDPGLGLRLIYFSYDVKMKEKGDIPEGYSVSREKKERFSLILESASTNQTSMYLCASRTGGTGVMNTEAFFGQGTRLTVV.

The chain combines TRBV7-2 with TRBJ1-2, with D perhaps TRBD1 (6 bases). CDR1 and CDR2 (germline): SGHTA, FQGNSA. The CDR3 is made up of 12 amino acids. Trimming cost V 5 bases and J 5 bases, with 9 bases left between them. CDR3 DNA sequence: TGTGCCAGCAGCCCCCAGGGGTATGGCTACACCTTC. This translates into CASSPQGYGYTF.

The CDR3 DNA reads as TGTGCCAGCAGGGGCAGGGTCACAGATACGCAGTATTTT. Translated, it gives CASRGRVTDTQYF. The chain combines TRBV28 with TRBJ2-3; D may be TRBD1 (5 bases). Germline assignment: CDR1 MDHEN and CDR2 SYDVKM. V lost 6 bases, J lost 2 bases, and 9 bases lay in between. The CDR3 spans 13 residues.

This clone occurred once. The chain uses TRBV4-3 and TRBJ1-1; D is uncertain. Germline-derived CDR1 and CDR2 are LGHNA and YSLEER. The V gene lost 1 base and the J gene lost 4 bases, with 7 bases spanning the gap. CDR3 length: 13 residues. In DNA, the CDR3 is TGCGCCAGCAGCCAAGTGGAGGCCACTGAAGCTTTCTTT. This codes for CASSQVEATEAFF.

The CDR3 here is CASSLSWDREEAFF. Here the CDR3 DNA reads TGTGCCAGCAGCCTTTCGTGGGACAGGGAGGAAGCTTTCTTT. The V call is TRBV3-1 (or the pseudogene TRBV3-2), the J call TRBJ1-1; 9 positions agree with TRBD1. Germline lookup yields CDR1 LGHDT and CDR2 YNNKEL (reference sequence). Trimming at V came to 4 bases and at J to 8 bases, leaving 8 bases not matched to a gene. The CDR3 is 14 residues long.

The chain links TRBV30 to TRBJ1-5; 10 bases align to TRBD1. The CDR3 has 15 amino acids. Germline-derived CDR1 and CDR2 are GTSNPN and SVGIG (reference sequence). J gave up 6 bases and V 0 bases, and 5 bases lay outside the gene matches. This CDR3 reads CAWSVGTGVGQPQHF. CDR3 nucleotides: TGTGCCTGGAGTGTAGGGACAGGGGTCGGTCAGCCCCAGCATTTT.

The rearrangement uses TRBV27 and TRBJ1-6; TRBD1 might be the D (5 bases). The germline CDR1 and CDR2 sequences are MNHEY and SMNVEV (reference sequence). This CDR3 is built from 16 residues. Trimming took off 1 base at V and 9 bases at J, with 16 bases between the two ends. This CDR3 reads CASSLWGSQGSSPLHF. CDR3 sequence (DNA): TGTGCCAGCAGTTTATGGGGCAGCCAGGGAAGTTCACCCCTCCACTTT.

Written as DNA, the CDR3 is TGTGCCAGCTGCGACACGTACACTGAAGCTTTCTTT. Translation gives CASCDTYTEAFF. The chain is built from TRBV6-5 and TRBJ1-1; D gene uncertain. The CDR3 extends over 12 amino acids. V lost 8 bases and J 3 bases, leaving 10 bases between the germline ends. The germline gives CDR1 MNHEY, CDR2 SVGAGI.